This TCR beta chain was obtained from a study of identical twins. Study results and caveats: A lower insertion count was a feature of abundant cord blood beta clonotypes, with no such feature in memory repertoires.

There are many counts of this clonotype. Antigen: not known. TCRdb analysed the 5' RACE reads with MiXCR anew, one entry per CDR3 protein. This sample has about 890,000 distinct CDR3 sequences, with 9% to 15% found just once. CDR1 and CDR2 (germline): LGHNA, YNFKEQ. Trimming took 0 bases from V and 7 from J; bases not matched to a gene: 7. This CDR3 region has 16 residues. This sample was also put to use in a study of yellow fever vaccine responses in identical twins.

This TCR came from a woman aged 18-29 years in good health. The sequenced sample consisted of PBMCs. V usage is TRBV4-2 and J usage is TRBJ2-1; 9 bases fit TRBD2. The CDR3 region has the DNA TGTGCCAGCAGCCAAGAGATCGGCGGGGGGGGGAATGAGCAGTTCTTC. It yields the protein CASSQEIGGGGNEQFF.